This TCR beta chain was profiled in a study of cytomegalovirus exposure and HLA in healthy donors. Nominally healthy donors were sampled, though unrecorded immune exposures were likely. Trimming cost V 4 bases and J 3 bases, with 16 bases left between them. This CDR3 is built from 16 residues. The germline V gene has CDR1 SGHNT and CDR2 YYREEE (reference sequence). About this clone itself: The antigen is not known.

Study-level points and caveats: Some TCR beta chains (about 180 of them) were listed as cytomegalovirus-associated. Relative to the roughly 640-donor mean, N-insertions were reportedly fewer in an Asian-associated ancestry cluster in a later analysis. The productive fraction for most TCR beta V segments was about 87% or about 30% in an earlier analysis.

This PCR relied on a set of 60 Vbeta primers and 13 Jbeta primers. The assay was immunoSEQ multiplex PCR, and TCRdb's table has in-frame clones only and misses some. This sample carries under 150,000 clones, over 60% of them seen once, and the ten largest clones take 1.5% to 2.5%. The sequence came from a man aged 18 to 30 in good health and CMV-seronegative. The specimen was PBMCs. The chain recombines TRBV5-4 with TRBJ2-2; D remains ambiguous. As DNA, the CDR3 is TGTGCCAGCAGCCCAACGCTGCTTGACTACACCGGGGAGCTGTTTTTT. Amino acid sequence: CASSPTLLDYTGELFF.